This T cell receptor (beta chain) was found in a study of early T cells in non-severe SARS-CoV-2 infection. General study results and limits: Comparison of clonotypes with VDJdb favored anti-spike CD8 responses while missing private and CD4 specificities.

Individual cDNA molecules received unique molecular identifiers. TCRdb recomputed calls from the 5' RACE reads with MiXCR, one row per CDR3 protein. This table has tens of thousands of distinct CDR3 sequences, 3.5% to 5% appearing once. This clonotype was recorded at least ten times. Its antigen is not known. The material sequenced was whole blood. This clonotype was sampled from an adult who was a healthcare worker with PCR-confirmed SARS-CoV-2 infection or an uninfected control (not recorded which).

DNA of the CDR3: TGTGCCAGCAGCAAAGAAGATCTCGGTCTCAATGAGCAGTTCTTC. Protein: CASSKEDLGLNEQFF. The rearrangement uses TRBV21-1 and TRBJ2-1. TRBV21-1 corresponds to a pseudogene. The CDR3 spans 15 residues.